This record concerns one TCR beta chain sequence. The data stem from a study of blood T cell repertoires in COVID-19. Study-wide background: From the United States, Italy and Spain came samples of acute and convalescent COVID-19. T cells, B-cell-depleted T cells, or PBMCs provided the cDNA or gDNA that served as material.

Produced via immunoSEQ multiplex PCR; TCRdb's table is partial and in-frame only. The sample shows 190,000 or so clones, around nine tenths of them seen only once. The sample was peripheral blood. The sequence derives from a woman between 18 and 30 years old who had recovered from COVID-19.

The CDR3 sequence: CASSYISTDTQYF. The CDR3 region has the DNA TGTGCCAGCAGCTATATATCCACAGATACGCAGTATTTT. The gene calls are TRBV7-3 and TRBJ2-3; no firm D call. V gave up 4 bases and J gave up 2 bases, with 7 bases separating them. Germline loops: CDR1 SGHTA, CDR2 FQGTGA. This CDR3 has 13 amino acids.